Below are 28 T cell receptor beta chains sequenced from a single sample in a study of cytomegalovirus exposure and HLA in healthy donors (dated by TCRdb to the late 2010s). The receptor library was made with the immunoSEQ multiplex PCR assay. For the multiplex PCR, a mixture combining 60 forward primers for TCR Vbeta segments and 13 reverse primers for TCR Jbeta segments was used. TCRdb mirrors the immuneACCESS table, restricted to in-frame sequences. Some clones are absent from its copies; in checked studies, under half trace to an unresolved V gene, and the reason for the others is unknown. The sample table records approximately 210,000 clones; roughly 80% of these occur just once. Less than 2.5% of the sample is held by the ten biggest clonotypes. The material sequenced was PBMCs. These receptors all stem from a woman younger than 45 in good health and CMV-seropositive.

This clone has more than one count but fewer than ten. The rearrangement uses TRBV19 and TRBJ2-4; 7 nucleotides align to TRBD2. CDR1 and CDR2 (germline): LNHDA, SQIVND (reference sequence). The CDR3 has 19 amino acids. Trimming cost V 3 bases and J 0 bases; bases outside gene matches: 14. DNA of the CDR3: TGTGCCAGTAGTATGGGGCTAGCGGATCCCGGGCTAGCCAAAAACATTCAGTACTTC. Translated, it gives CASSMGLADPGLAKNIQYF.

The CDR3 protein is CASSLTTAGGDHEQFF. The DNA for the CDR3 is TGCGCCAGCAGCTTGACTACAGCGGGAGGTGACCATGAGCAGTTCTTC. J is TRBJ2-1 and V is TRBV5-1; 9 bases align to TRBD2. CDR1 SGHRS and CDR2 YFSETQ come from the germline V gene. Losses at the gene ends were 1 base for V and 8 bases for J; bases not matched to a gene: 10. The CDR3 totals 16 residues.

A remark on this clone: The same CDR3 arises from other DNA sequences in this sample as well. The rearrangement joins TRBV5-1 to TRBJ2-1; 14 bases align to TRBD2. With 4 bases clipped from V and 8 bases from J, the junction kept 5 bases outside the gene matches. The CDR3 spans 15 residues. Germline V CDR1 and CDR2: SGHRS, YFSETQ. The DNA for the CDR3 is TGCGCCAGCAGCCTGGGACTAGCGGGAGTTGATGAGCAGTTCTTC. This translates into CASSLGLAGVDEQFF.

This clone was seen only once. V usage is TRBV18 and J usage is TRBJ2-7; 7 bases fit TRBD2. Germline-derived CDR1 and CDR2 are KGHSH and LQKENI. J was trimmed by 3 bases and V by 3 bases; bases with no gene match: 5. The CDR3 extends over 14 amino acids. CDR3 protein: CASSPAGANYEQYF. CDR3 nucleotide sequence: TGTGCCAGCTCACCGGCGGGAGCAAACTACGAGCAGTACTTC.

This chain joins TRBV6-1 and TRBJ2-1, with 13 bases that match TRBD2. CDR1 is MNHNS, CDR2 SASEGT, per germline. This CDR3 region has 15 residues. V lost 4 bases, J lost 9 bases, and 6 bases stayed unmatched. This chain's CDR3 is CASSVGTSGKGEQFF. The CDR3, as DNA: TGTGCCAGCAGTGTGGGGACTAGCGGGAAAGGTGAGCAGTTCTTC.

The gene calls are TRBV6-4 and TRBJ2-3, with 7 bases aligning to TRBD2. The germline CDR1 and CDR2 sequences are MRHNA and SNTAGT. The CDR3 has 15 amino acids. V dropped 5 bases and J dropped 0; count of bases not matched to a gene: 5. The CDR3 sequence: CASSPLAGSTDTQYF. The CDR3 DNA is TGTGCCAGCAGTCCCTTAGCGGGTAGCACAGATACGCAGTATTTT.

The V gene is TRBV5-1, the J gene TRBJ2-3, with TRBD2 identical over 7 bases. V shed 4 bases and J 6 bases; nucleotides not matched to a gene: 8. The germline gives CDR1 SGHRS, CDR2 YFSETQ. The CDR3 spans 14 residues. CDR3 nucleotides: TGCGCCAGCAGCCCCGGACTAGTGACCGATACGCAGTATTTT. As protein: CASSPGLVTDTQYF.

This chain connects TRBV4-3 to TRBJ1-2; D is unresolved. V lost 3 bases to trimming and J lost 8 bases, with 10 bases between them. CDR3 length: 12 residues. Per germline, CDR1 LGHNA and CDR2 YSLEER. CDR3 nucleotide sequence: TGCGCCAGCAGCCAGAGCTACGGGGGCTACACCTTC. As protein: CASSQSYGGYTF.

The chain is built from TRBV7-2 and TRBJ1-1; weak D call: TRBD1 (5 bases). The CDR3 sequence is 14 residues long. V lost 3 bases, J lost 1 base, and 9 bases lay in between. The germline CDR1 and CDR2 sequences are SGHTA and FQGNSA. CDR3 amino acids: CASSFDSTNTEAFF. CDR3 nucleotides: TGTGCCAGCAGCTTCGACAGTACGAACACTGAAGCTTTCTTT.

This sequence joins TRBV7-3 and TRBJ2-7; the D is unclear. Trimming shortened V by 8 bases and J by 1 base, and 21 bases separated the two germline ends. There are 16 residues in the CDR3. Germline values: CDR1 SGHTA, CDR2 FQGTGA. The CDR3 DNA follows: TGTGCCAGCTTCCCTCCTGAGGCACTTCCGTCCTACGAGCAGTACTTC. It translates to CASFPPEALPSYEQYF.

V and J are TRBV15 and TRBJ2-7; 11 bases map to TRBD2. The CDR3 length is 16 residues. CDR1 is LNHNV and CDR2 is YYDKDF in the germline V gene (reference sequence). The V segment lost 0 bases and the J segment 4 bases; nucleotides outside the gene matches: 5. The CDR3 loop reads CATSRDNPSGRYEQYF. The CDR3 DNA follows: TGTGCCACCAGCAGAGATAATCCTAGCGGGAGGTACGAGCAGTACTTC.

Only a few counts were recorded for this clone. This sequence joins TRBV19 and TRBJ2-5, with 13 bases matching TRBD2. There are 16 residues in the CDR3. V gave up 3 bases and J gave up 4 bases; unmatched junction bases: 5. Germline V gives CDR1 LNHDA, CDR2 SQIVND (reference sequence). CDR3 sequence reads: CASSISGTSGVETQYF. As DNA, the CDR3 is TGTGCCAGTAGTATTAGTGGGACTAGCGGGGTAGAGACCCAGTACTTC. Supplemented by reference TRBV19 and TRBJ2-5, the full variable domain reads DGGITQSPKYLFRKEGQNVTLSCEQNLNHDAMYWYRQDPGQGLRLIYYSQIVNDFQKGDIAEGYSVSREKKESFPLTVTSAQKNPTAFYLCASSISGTSGVETQYFGPGTRLLVL.

This clone was picked up a small number of times. The chain combines TRBV28 with TRBJ1-1; no clear D gene. Trimming cost V 4 bases and J 1 base, with 7 bases left between them. CDR3 length equals 13 residues. CDR1 and CDR2 from the germline V gene are MDHEN and SYDVKM. The chain's CDR3 is CASSSPPNTEAFF. The CDR3 region has the DNA TGTGCCAGCAGTTCCCCTCCGAACACTGAAGCTTTCTTT.

V and J are TRBV30 and TRBJ2-5, with 8 nucleotides matching TRBD2. V dropped 2 bases and J dropped 7; count of bases not matched to a gene: 12. The CDR3 length is 15 residues. Germline values: CDR1 GTSNPN, CDR2 SVGIG (reference sequence). This CDR3 is CAWSNLRHRGGTQYF. In nucleotides, the CDR3 is TGTGCCTGGAGTAACCTCAGACACCGGGGGGGGACCCAGTACTTC.

The chain recombines TRBV25-1 with TRBJ1-2; tentative D call: TRBD1 (6 bases). Per germline, CDR1 MGHDK and CDR2 SYGVNS. The ends were cut back, 2 bases at V and 2 bases at J, with 15 bases in the middle. The CDR3 has 16 residues. CDR3 DNA: TGTGCCAGCAGTGAACCCCCGCGGGGGCTAAACTATGGCTACACCTTC. Translating it yields CASSEPPRGLNYGYTF.

The chain has TRBV28 and TRBJ2-5; TRBD1 agrees at 10 bases. V trimming: 5 bases; J trimming: 4 bases; junction bases outside the gene matches: 13. Germline-derived CDR1 and CDR2 are MDHEN and SYDVKM. This CDR3 is 17 amino acids long. CDR3: CASSTGQGVIFGETQYF. The CDR3, as DNA: TGTGCCAGCAGTACCGGACAGGGGGTTATATTTGGAGAGACCCAGTACTTC.

The rearrangement links TRBV6-5 to TRBJ2-1; TRBD1 aligns across 9 bases. V lost 6 bases and J lost 2; bases outside the gene matches: 5. Germline V gene sequence: CDR1 MNHEY, CDR2 SVGAGI. The CDR3 runs 15 residues. CDR3: CASRPTGGTYNEQFF. The CDR3 coding sequence is TGTGCCAGCAGACCGACAGGGGGAACCTACAATGAGCAGTTCTTC.

V gene TRBV19 combines with J gene TRBJ1-1, with 7 bases fitting TRBD1. The CDR3 runs to 11 residues. In germline, CDR1 is LNHDA, CDR2 SQIVND (reference sequence). Unmatched junction bases numbered 3, after V lost 9 bases and J lost 5 bases. CDR3 residues: CASTGVTEAFF. CDR3 nucleotides: TGTGCCAGCACAGGGGTAACTGAAGCTTTCTTT.

V usage is TRBV28 and J usage is TRBJ2-7; a weak D match, TRBD2 (6 bases). The CDR3 sequence is 12 residues long. The V and J ends lost 6 bases and 5 bases respectively, with 11 bases between them. Per the germline V gene, CDR1 is MDHEN and CDR2 is SYDVKM. The chain's CDR3 is CASSGGRHEQYF. In nucleotides, the CDR3 is TGTGCCAGCAGCGGGGGAAGGCACGAGCAGTACTTC.

The gene calls are TRBV9 and TRBJ2-1, with D uncertain. Germline lookup yields CDR1 SGDLS and CDR2 YYNGEE. V was pared by 3 bases and J by 3 bases, with 10 bases between. CDR3 length equals 14 residues. As DNA, the CDR3 is TGTGCCAGCAGCGGCGGCGGCTACTACAATGAGCAGTTCTTC. As protein: CASSGGGYYNEQFF.

The gene calls are TRBV5-4 and TRBJ2-7; weak D call: TRBD1 (6 bases). Deletions cut 5 bases from V and 2 bases from J, with 17 bases between. The germline CDR1 and CDR2 sequences are SGHNT and YYREEE (reference sequence). CDR3 length equals 15 residues. In DNA, the CDR3 is TGTGCCAGCAGGGCAGAAACAGGGAAAACCTACGAGCAGTACTTC. Encoded protein: CASRAETGKTYEQYF.

This clone was seen a few times. This rearrangement joins TRBV28 to TRBJ2-5; no definite D call. V gave up 4 bases and J gave up 0 bases, with 27 bases separating them. Germline V gene sequence: CDR1 MDHEN, CDR2 SYDVKM. The CDR3 is 20 residues long. The CDR3 coding sequence is TGTGCCAGCAGTTCCACCGTGTCGGTCTTTCCGGTTAAGTACCAAGAGACCCAGTACTTC. This encodes CASSSTVSVFPVKYQETQYF.

The chain joins TRBV21-1 to TRBJ1-1; no check of the table's D call, TRBD1, against the DNA was made. TRBV21-1 has pseudogene status. The CDR3 extends over 12 amino acids. For the CDR3, the DNA is TGTGCCACTACCCCAGGGGGAGGTTTGGCTTTCTTT. It translates to CATTPGGGLAFF.

This clone was seen just once. This chain joins TRBV4-2 and TRBJ2-7, with TRBD2 matching 7 bases. The length of the CDR3 is 14 residues. V lost 2 bases and J lost 1; bases outside the gene matches: 2. The germline gives CDR1 LGHNA, CDR2 YNFKEQ. The CDR3 nucleotides read TGTGCCAGCAGCCAACAGCGGGGATCCTACGAGCAGTACTTC. Residues: CASSQQRGSYEQYF.

J is TRBJ2-1 and V is TRBV4-1; 10 bases are shared with TRBD2. The ends lost 6 bases at V and 5 bases at J; junction bases unmatched: 10. The CDR3 sequence is 16 residues long. Per the germline V gene, CDR1 is MGHRA and CDR2 is YSYEKL. The CDR3 DNA sequence: TGCGCCAGCAGGGTCCTCCTAGCGGGAGCTGACAATGAGCAGTTCTTC. Protein: CASRVLLAGADNEQFF.

The chain links TRBV11-2 to TRBJ2-5, with TRBD2 identical over 11 bases. Trimming cost V 1 base and J 5 bases; bases outside gene matches: 12. The CDR3 length is 18 residues. Germline V lookup: CDR1 SGHAT, CDR2 FQNNGV. The CDR3: CASSLVSSGGIQWETQYF. DNA for the CDR3: TGTGCCAGCAGCTTAGTGTCTAGCGGGGGGATTCAGTGGGAGACCCAGTACTTC.

CDR3: CASSLGGGGKLFF. CDR3 bases: TGTGCCAGCAGTTTAGGCGGGGGAGGAAAACTGTTTTTT. The chain uses TRBV6-1 and TRBJ1-4, with D perhaps matching TRBD1 (5 bases). V gave up 5 bases and J gave up 10 bases, with 14 bases separating them. The CDR3 length is 13 residues. Germline loops: CDR1 MNHNS, CDR2 SASEGT.

This clone was seen only once. The same CDR3 also results from other DNA sequences found in this sample. The chain is built from TRBV5-1 and TRBJ2-5, with D tentatively TRBD1 (7 bases). The V and J ends lost 0 bases and 5 bases respectively, with 11 bases between them. There are 14 residues in the CDR3. CDR1 and CDR2 from the germline V gene are SGHRS and YFSETQ. Here the CDR3 DNA reads TGCGCCAGCAGCTTGGGACAGGGAGGTGAGACCCAGTACTTC. Its translation: CASSLGQGGETQYF. The full variable domain, completed using reference TRBV5-1 and TRBJ2-5, is KAGVTQTPRYLIKTRGQQVTLSCSPISGHRSVSWYQQTPGQGLQFLFEYFSETQRNKGNFPGRFSGRQFSNSRSEMNVSTLELGDSALYLCASSLGQGGETQYFGPGTRLLVL.